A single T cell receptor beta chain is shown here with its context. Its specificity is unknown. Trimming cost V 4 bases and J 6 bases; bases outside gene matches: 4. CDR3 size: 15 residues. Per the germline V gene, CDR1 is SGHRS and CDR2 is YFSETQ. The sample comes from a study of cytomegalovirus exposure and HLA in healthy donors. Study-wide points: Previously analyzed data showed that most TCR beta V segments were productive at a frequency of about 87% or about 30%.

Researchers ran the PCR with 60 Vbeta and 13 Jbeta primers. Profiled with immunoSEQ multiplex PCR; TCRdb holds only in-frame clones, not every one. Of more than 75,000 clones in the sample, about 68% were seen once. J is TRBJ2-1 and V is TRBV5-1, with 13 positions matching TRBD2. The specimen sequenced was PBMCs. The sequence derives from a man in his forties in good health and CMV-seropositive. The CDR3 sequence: CASSQGLAGVNEQFF. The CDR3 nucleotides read TGCGCCAGCAGCCAAGGACTAGCGGGAGTCAATGAGCAGTTCTTC.